The clone carrying this TCR beta chain is a singleton in its sample. The data were produced by immunoSEQ multiplex PCR, yet TCRdb's version contains in-frame clones alone and is incomplete. The table shows about 120,000 clones, with more than 75% occurring only once. This entry comes from a study of control samples from healthy donors and cancer patients. CDR1 is LGHNA and CDR2 is YSLEER in the germline V gene. The CDR3 length is 15 residues. V lost 3 bases and J lost 2, with 14 bases in between. The V and J genes are TRBV4-3 and TRBJ2-7; D remains unclear. This sequence originates from a woman aged 60-75 years with lung cancer. The sequenced material came from PBMCs. The CDR3 sequence: CASSHYRAPPYEQYF. Written as DNA, the CDR3 is TGCGCCAGCAGCCACTACCGGGCTCCCCCCTACGAGCAGTACTTC.